This entry lists 28 T cell receptor beta chains sequenced from one sample in a study of vaccination and CD4 T cells after COVID-19 (dated 2022 in TCRdb). Libraries were made using PCR. Sequenced on an Illumina iSeq 100. DNA from cultured CD4+ T cells was subjected to TCR sequencing with the Oncomine TCR Beta short-read assay at the Johns Hopkins FTIC core. The raw public data were reprocessed by TCRdb itself: fastp quality trimming at Q25, MiXCR clonotype calling, in-frame beta chains only. Rows with one shared CDR3 protein collapse into an entry with the most common genes and DNA. The sample table lists 10,000 or so distinct CDR3 sequences, less than 85% of them with a count of one. The top ten constitute around 10% of the sample. Their recognized antigens are unknown. The treatment or condition label of this sample denotes: approximately 11-day PBMC culture with coronavirus spike peptide pools or control peptides (ViraFEST assay).

What was sequenced was CD4+ T cells from blood, cultured in vitro. The source of these receptors is a human donor who had recovered from COVID-19.

This clonotype is classed as medium-sized. As DNA, the CDR3 is TGTGCCAGCAGTTTATCCGGCTCCCCGGGGGCTGAGGGGGATGAGCAGTTCTTC. It specifies CASSLSGSPGAEGDEQFF. This rearrangement joins TRBV27 to TRBJ2-1, with D possibly being TRBD1 or TRBD2 (6 bases each). CDR3 size: 18 residues. With 0 bases removed from V and 8 bases from J, the gap between germline ends came to 23 bases. The V gene's germline CDR1 is MNHEY and CDR2 SMNVEV (reference sequence).

J is TRBJ2-1 and V is TRBV24-1; D is unclear. CDR3 size: 14 residues. CDR1 is KGHDR, CDR2 SFDVKD, per germline. The ends were cut back, 4 bases at V and 3 bases at J, with 9 bases in the middle. CDR3 residues: CATSDSGRYNEQFF. In nucleotides, the CDR3 is TGTGCCACCAGTGACTCCGGACGCTACAATGAGCAGTTCTTC.

The V call is TRBV19, the J call TRBJ2-7; D possibly corresponds to TRBD1 (6 bases). The CDR3 length is 16 residues. Germline V gives CDR1 LNHDA, CDR2 SQIVND (reference sequence). V lost 4 bases and J lost 0, with 16 bases in between. CDR3 residues: CASSTVRQASSYEQYF. In nucleotides, the CDR3 is TGTGCCAGTAGTACTGTAAGACAGGCGAGCTCCTACGAGCAGTACTTC.

The CDR3 region is CSARRGGAGISGANVLTF. DNA of the CDR3: TGCAGTGCTAGACGGGGTGGGGCTGGGATCTCTGGGGCCAACGTCCTGACTTTC. The chain carries TRBV20-1 and TRBJ2-6, with D perhaps given as TRBD1 or TRBD2 (5 bases each). The germline V gene encodes CDR1 DFQATT and CDR2 SNEGSKA (reference sequence). This CDR3 is built from 18 residues. The ends were cut back, 2 bases at V and 0 bases at J, with 17 bases in the middle.

This sequence joins TRBV20-1 and TRBJ1-5; D is unclear. The CDR3 is made up of 12 amino acids. The V gene's germline CDR1 is DFQATT and CDR2 SNEGSKA (reference sequence). Deletions cut 2 bases from V and 6 bases from J, with 8 bases between. CDR3 bases: TGCAGTGCTAGATACGGCGGTCAGCCCCAGCATTTT. Amino acid sequence: CSARYGGQPQHF.

This chain uses TRBV9 with TRBJ2-5; 8 bases agree with TRBD2. The CDR3 spans 16 residues. The J segment lost 0 bases and the V segment lost 7 bases, leaving 11 bases of the junction unmatched. Per germline, CDR1 SGDLS and CDR2 YYNGEE. CDR3 sequence: CASSSGSGVYQETQYF. The CDR3 nucleotides read TGTGCCAGCTCCAGCGGGAGTGGGGTGTACCAAGAGACCCAGTACTTC.

With regard to this clonotype: At one of its ends the junction is not consistent with the germline gene, which may arise from a read error. J is TRBJ2-1 and V is TRBV11-1; TRBD2 matches 13 bases. This CDR3 has 16 amino acids. Germline V gives CDR1 SGHAT, CDR2 FQDESV (reference sequence). Here the CDR3 reads CASSLRGTSGTGEQFF. The DNA of the CDR3 is TGCGCCAGCAGCTTACGGGGGACTAGCGGGACCGGTGAGCAGTTCTTC.

This clonotype was detected a few times. The V call is TRBV28, the J call TRBJ1-2; D is perhaps TRBD1 (6 bases). V was clipped by 5 bases and J by 2 bases, with 21 bases between them. Germline loops: CDR1 MDHEN, CDR2 SYDVKM. The CDR3 spans 17 residues. The chain's CDR3 is CASSRPIGGAINYGYTF. DNA of the CDR3: TGTGCCAGCAGTCGACCCATCGGGGGGGCTATAAACTATGGCTACACCTTC.

The genes are TRBV27 and TRBJ1-1; the D is unclear. Trimming stripped 5 bases from V and 1 base from J, with 17 bases between. Germline loops: CDR1 MNHEY, CDR2 SMNVEV (reference sequence). This CDR3 is built from 16 residues. The DNA of the CDR3 is TGTGCCAGCAGTGTTTCCTCTTGGTGGGAGAACACTGAAGCTTTCTTT. This codes for CASSVSSWWENTEAFF.

The chain couples TRBV20-1 to TRBJ1-4, with D possibly TRBD1 on 5 matching bases. The CDR3 spans 15 residues. Trimming stripped 6 bases from V and 8 bases from J, with 22 bases between. CDR1 is DFQATT and CDR2 is SNEGSKA in the germline V gene (reference sequence). CDR3 DNA: TGCAGTGCCCCATTGCCCGGGGCCAGGTCAGAAAAACTGTTTTTT. Translation: CSAPLPGARSEKLFF.

This clonotype was found a few times. The chain links TRBV20-1 to TRBJ1-6; D not certain. Germline CDR1 and CDR2: DFQATT and SNEGSKA (reference sequence). The CDR3 spans 15 residues. Trimming pared 6 bases from V and 4 bases from J, leaving 16 bases between. The chain's CDR3 is CSADSGRLYNSPLHF. CDR3 nucleotide sequence: TGCAGTGCCGACTCGGGCCGGTTATATAATTCACCCCTCCACTTT.

This sequence joins TRBV7-3 and TRBJ1-6, with D unresolved. The V and J ends lost 2 bases and 10 bases respectively, with 12 bases between them. The CDR3 runs to 14 residues. CDR1 is SGHTA and CDR2 is FQGTGA in the germline V gene. The CDR3 DNA reads as TGTGCCAGCAGCTTAGAACCGTCTTCCTCACCCCTCCACTTT. Protein sequence: CASSLEPSSSPLHF.

This clonotype was seen a handful of times. This rearrangement joins TRBV19 to TRBJ1-5; perhaps TRBD1 as D (6 bases). Per germline, CDR1 LNHDA and CDR2 SQIVND (reference sequence). Trimming took off 6 bases at V and 7 bases at J, with 19 bases between the two ends. CDR3 length: 15 residues. The DNA for the CDR3 is TGTGCCAGTAGCCCGACCGGGACACTCTACCAGCCCCAGCATTTT. This encodes CASSPTGTLYQPQHF.

This clonotype is categorized as medium-sized (0.01 to 0.1%). For the CDR3, the DNA is TGTGCCAGCAGTTACGGGGGACTAGCGGGAGCGCGGGATGAGCAGTTCTTC. Protein product: CASSYGGLAGARDEQFF. The gene calls are TRBV6-5 and TRBJ2-1; 14 bases map to TRBD2. Germline-derived CDR1 and CDR2 are MNHEY and SVGAGI. The CDR3 extends over 17 amino acids. The junction had 8 bases not matched to a gene; V was cut back by 2 bases and J by 8 bases.

This clonotype was found once. The V and J genes are TRBV28 and TRBJ2-7, with D possibly being TRBD2 (7 bases). The CDR3 sequence is 14 residues long. V was clipped by 8 bases and J by 3 bases, with 17 bases between them. The germline gives CDR1 MDHEN, CDR2 SYDVKM. The CDR3, as DNA: TGTGCCAGCCTGGGGGGGGGCGCCGTCTACGAGCAGTACTTC. Residues: CASLGGGAVYEQYF.

This clonotype was picked up a small number of times. CDR3 DNA: TGCAGTGCTAGAGTTACAGGGAGCCCTTATAATTCACCCCTCCACTTT. It translates to CSARVTGSPYNSPLHF. The chain links TRBV20-1 to TRBJ1-6; D may be TRBD1 (6 bases). CDR1 and CDR2 (germline): DFQATT, SNEGSKA (reference sequence). The CDR3 has 16 amino acids. The V end was cut by 1 base, the J end by 4 bases, with 14 bases between.

In its sample, this clonotype is medium-sized. The V call is TRBV19, the J call TRBJ1-4; TRBD1 matches at 7 bases. Germline-derived CDR1 and CDR2 are LNHDA and SQIVND (reference sequence). This CDR3 has 15 residues. V was pared by 5 bases and J by 0 bases, with 3 bases of the junction left unmatched. This chain's CDR3 is CASSGTAATNEKLFF. The CDR3 DNA reads as TGTGCCAGTAGTGGGACAGCTGCAACTAATGAAAAACTGTTTTTT.

The chain has TRBV6-2 or TRBV6-3 and TRBJ1-5; D call uncertain. Germline CDR1 is MNHEY and CDR2 is SVGEGT. V dropped 9 bases and J dropped 3 bases, with 12 bases sitting between them. This CDR3 is built from 13 residues. The CDR3 is CASSPRVNQPQHF. The CDR3 DNA follows: TGTGCCAGTTCGCCGAGGGTCAATCAGCCCCAGCATTTT.

This clonotype was picked up a small number of times. The genes are TRBV20-1 and TRBJ1-4; 9 bases fit TRBD1. Per germline, CDR1 DFQATT and CDR2 SNEGSKA (reference sequence). J was trimmed by 8 bases and V by 6 bases; bases with no gene match: 7. The CDR3 spans 13 residues. The CDR3 sequence is CSAIQGAYEKLFF. The CDR3 nucleotides read TGCAGTGCGATACAGGGGGCTTACGAAAAACTGTTTTTT.

This rearrangement joins TRBV9 to TRBJ1-2; D not certain. CDR3 length: 16 amino acids. Germline V gives CDR1 SGDLS, CDR2 YYNGEE. Trimming took 1 base from V and 4 from J, leaving 17 bases between them. In DNA, the CDR3 is TGTGCCAGCAGCGTAACGCCAGCCAAGGTTGTCTATGGCTACACCTTC. Protein: CASSVTPAKVVYGYTF.

This clonotype was observed a few times. The chain has TRBV7-2 and TRBJ2-5, with 7 bases identical to TRBD2. Germline V gives CDR1 SGHTA, CDR2 FQGNSA. CDR3 size: 15 residues. Unmatched junction bases numbered 10, after V lost 5 bases and J lost 4 bases. This CDR3 is CASSTWEGAGETQYF. In DNA form, the CDR3 reads TGTGCCAGCAGCACCTGGGAGGGAGCGGGAGAGACCCAGTACTTC.

CDR3 region: CASSLDGVNSPLHF. As DNA, the CDR3 is TGTGCCAGCAGTTTAGACGGGGTTAATTCACCCCTCCACTTT. This chain connects TRBV28 to TRBJ1-6; D unclear. Germline V gene data show CDR1 as MDHEN and CDR2 as SYDVKM. The length of the CDR3 is 14 residues. Trimming removed 2 bases at V and 6 bases at J, with 8 bases between. Full variable domain (outside the CDR3, taken from reference TRBV28 and TRBJ1-6): DVKVTQSSRYLVKRTGEKVFLECVQDMDHENMFWYRQDPGLGLRLIYFSYDVKMKEKGDIPEGYSVSREKKERFSLILESASTNQTSMYLCASSLDGVNSPLHFGNGTRLTVT.

The rearrangement uses TRBV19 and TRBJ2-7, with 9 bases matching TRBD1. The CDR3 runs 18 residues. V was pared by 5 bases and J by 5 bases, with 19 bases of the junction left unmatched. Germline assignment: CDR1 LNHDA and CDR2 SQIVND (reference sequence). CDR3 loop: CASSSRISGTGFHHEQYF. The CDR3 coding sequence is TGTGCCAGTAGTTCAAGGATCTCCGGGACAGGGTTTCACCACGAGCAGTACTTC.

The chain couples TRBV20-1 to TRBJ1-5, with unresolved D. In germline, CDR1 is DFQATT, CDR2 SNEGSKA (reference sequence). There are 16 residues in the CDR3. V was shortened by 0 bases and J by 2 bases, with 14 bases between the two germline ends. CDR3 sequence reads: CSARDIIGKGNQPQHF. CDR3 sequence (DNA): TGCAGTGCTAGAGATATCATAGGGAAGGGCAATCAGCCCCAGCATTTT.

By share, this clonotype ranks as medium-sized. The genes are TRBV6-2 or TRBV6-3 and TRBJ2-3; possible D gene TRBD2, 6 bases. The CDR3 length is 15 residues. Trimming took 6 bases from V and 5 from J, leaving 18 bases between them. Germline V gene sequence: CDR1 MNHEY, CDR2 SVGEGT. The CDR3 coding sequence is TGTGCCAGCAGACGACTAGGAGGAGGGGTAGATACGCAGTATTTT. Translation: CASRRLGGGVDTQYF.

This chain connects TRBV20-1 to TRBJ1-1; a possible D gene is TRBD1 (6 bases). Deletions cut 0 bases from V and 3 bases from J, with 8 bases between. CDR1 and CDR2 (germline): DFQATT, SNEGSKA (reference sequence). The CDR3 totals 13 residues. CDR3 nucleotides: TGCAGTGCTAGAGAGGGGGCCGACACTGAAGCTTTCTTT. Translating it yields CSAREGADTEAFF.

This chain joins TRBV7-9 and TRBJ2-1; D not certain. Germline CDR1 is SEHNR and CDR2 is FQNEAQ (reference sequence). Trimming took off 5 bases at V and 3 bases at J, with 8 bases between the two ends. CDR3 length: 13 amino acids. DNA for the CDR3: TGTGCCAGCAGCCCCAAGGTCTACAATGAGCAGTTCTTC. It is translated as CASSPKVYNEQFF.

The chain links TRBV6-5 to TRBJ1-2; 9 bases are a match to TRBD1. Germline V gene data show CDR1 as MNHEY and CDR2 as SVGAGI. Losses at the gene ends were 0 bases for V and 8 bases for J; bases not matched to a gene: 7. CDR3 length equals 15 residues. The CDR3 DNA follows: TGTGCCAGCAGTTACTCGGGACAGGGCTCGCGGGGCTACACCTTC. Protein: CASSYSGQGSRGYTF.